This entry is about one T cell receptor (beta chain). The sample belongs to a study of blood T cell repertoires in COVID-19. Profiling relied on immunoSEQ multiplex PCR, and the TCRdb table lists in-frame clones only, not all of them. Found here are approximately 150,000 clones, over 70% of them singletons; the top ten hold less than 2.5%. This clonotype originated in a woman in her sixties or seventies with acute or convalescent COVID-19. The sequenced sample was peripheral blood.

For the CDR3, the DNA is TGTGCCTGGAGCTGGACAGGGCTTGATATAGCCAAAAACATTCAGTACTTC. Its protein product is CAWSWTGLDIAKNIQYF. The J gene is TRBJ2-4, the V gene TRBV30; 8 positions agree with TRBD1. This CDR3 is built from 17 residues. Trimming at V came to 3 bases and at J to 0 bases, leaving 10 bases not matched to a gene. Looked up from germline, CDR1 is GTSNPN and CDR2 is SVGIG (reference sequence). Variable domain in full (rest from reference TRBV30 and TRBJ2-4): SQTIHQWPATLVQPVGSPLSLECTVEGTSNPNLYWYRQAAGRGLQLLFYSVGIGQISSEVPQNLSASRPQDRQFILSSKKLLLSDSGFYLCAWSWTGLDIAKNIQYFGAGTRLSVL.